This T cell receptor (beta chain) came from a study of blood T cell repertoires in COVID-19. TCRdb's table, derived via immunoSEQ multiplex PCR, lists solely in-frame clones and lacks some. The profile shows about 130,000 clones, more than 70% of them singletons. Per the germline V gene, CDR1 is SGHNT and CDR2 is YYREEE (reference sequence). The V and J ends lost 2 bases and 2 bases respectively, with 10 bases between them. The CDR3 has 14 residues. Sequenced sample: peripheral blood. The receptor was derived from a woman in her sixties with acute or convalescent COVID-19. The chain carries TRBV5-4 and TRBJ2-5, with TRBD2 as a possible D gene (5 bases). CDR3 nucleotide sequence: TGTGCCAGCAGCTTAAGTGGACTGCAAGAGACCCAGTACTTC. This sequence encodes CASSLSGLQETQYF.